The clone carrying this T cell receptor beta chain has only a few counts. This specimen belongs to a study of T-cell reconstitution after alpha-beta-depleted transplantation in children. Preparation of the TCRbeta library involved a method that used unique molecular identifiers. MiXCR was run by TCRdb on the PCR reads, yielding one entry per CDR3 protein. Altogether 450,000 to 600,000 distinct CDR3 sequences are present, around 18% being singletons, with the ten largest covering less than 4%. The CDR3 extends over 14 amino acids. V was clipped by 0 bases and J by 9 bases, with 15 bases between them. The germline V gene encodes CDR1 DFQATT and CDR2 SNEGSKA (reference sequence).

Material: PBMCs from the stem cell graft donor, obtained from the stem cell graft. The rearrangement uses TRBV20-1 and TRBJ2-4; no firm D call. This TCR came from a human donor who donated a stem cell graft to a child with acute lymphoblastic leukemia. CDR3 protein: CSARDRSDLTIQYF. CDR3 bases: TGCAGTGCTAGAGACCGTTCGGACCTCACCATTCAGTACTTC.